What follows are 21 T cell receptor beta chains derived from one specimen sequenced in a study of T-cell reconstitution after alpha-beta-depleted transplantation in children. A TCRbeta library incorporating unique molecular identifiers was prepared. MiXCR was run by TCRdb on the PCR reads, yielding one entry per CDR3 protein. The table lists a few hundred thousand distinct CDR3 sequences, 9.5% to 13% of them singletons. The source was PBMCs, collected before TCRalphabeta/CD19-depleted stem cell transplant. The receptor set was obtained from a child less than two years old with acute myeloid leukemia, due to receive a stem cell transplant.

V gene TRBV15 combines with J gene TRBJ1-4; unclear D gene. Deletions cut 1 base from V and 2 bases from J, with 14 bases between. Per the germline V gene, CDR1 is LNHNV and CDR2 is YYDKDF (reference sequence). The CDR3 has 17 amino acids. The CDR3 loop is CATSRAIQPSTNEKLFF. Written as DNA, the CDR3 is TGTGCCACCAGCAGAGCCATACAGCCGAGCACTAATGAAAAACTGTTTTTT.

This chain connects TRBV20-1 to TRBJ2-7; the match to TRBD2 covers 7 bases. Germline V lookup: CDR1 DFQATT, CDR2 SNEGSKA (reference sequence). The CDR3 consists of 16 residues. The CDR3: CSPYYQRTLRTSEQYF. DNA for the CDR3: TGCAGCCCCTACTATCAGCGGACCCTGAGGACTAGCGAGCAGTACTTC.

This clonotype was counted ten times or more. V and J are TRBV10-3 and TRBJ2-6, with D possibly matching TRBD1 (5 bases). The V gene lost 6 bases and the J gene lost 0 bases, with 9 bases spanning the gap. CDR1 is ENHRY, CDR2 SYGVKD, per germline. The CDR3 is 15 residues long. The CDR3 region has the DNA TGTGCCATCAGCACCGGACACTCTGGGGCCAACGTCCTGACTTTC. Amino acid sequence: CAISTGHSGANVLTF.

V gene TRBV11-3 combines with J gene TRBJ2-3; 12 bases are shared with TRBD2. Germline trimming cut 5 bases from V and 4 bases from J; bases unmatched to any gene: 4. This CDR3 spans 15 amino acids. CDR1 and CDR2 from the germline V gene are SGHNT and YENEEA. This CDR3 reads CASSPRLAGADTQYF. Written as DNA, the CDR3 is TGTGCCAGCAGCCCGCGACTAGCGGGAGCAGATACGCAGTATTTT.

This clonotype has a count of ten or more. The J gene is TRBJ2-5, the V gene TRBV7-9; D gene ambiguous. Germline CDR1 and CDR2: SEHNR and FQNEAQ (reference sequence). Trimming pared 1 base from V and 5 bases from J, leaving 11 bases between. There are 14 residues in the CDR3. The CDR3 DNA sequence: TGTGCCAGCAGCTTAGGCCCGCCTCGGGAGACCCAGTACTTC. Protein: CASSLGPPRETQYF. Supplemented by reference TRBV7-9 and TRBJ2-5, the full variable domain reads DTGVSQNPRHKITKRGQNVTFRCDPISEHNRLYWYRQTLGQGPEFLTYFQNEAQLEKSRLLSDRFSAERPKGSFSTLEIQRTEQGDSAMYLCASSLGPPRETQYFGPGTRLLVL.

This clonotype occurred a few times. This sequence joins TRBV10-3 and TRBJ1-3, with D tentatively TRBD1 (6 bases). The CDR3 sequence is 13 residues long. Per the germline V gene, CDR1 is ENHRY and CDR2 is SYGVKD. Between the trimmed V and J ends, which lost 4 bases and 2 bases, there was a span of 6 bases. CDR3 bases: TGTGCCATCAGTGGGACAGCTGGAAACACCATATATTTT. This sequence encodes CAISGTAGNTIYF.

This clonotype was counted ten times or more. The chain recombines TRBV20-1 with TRBJ2-7; 9 bases map to TRBD2. The V segment lost 4 bases and the J segment 0 bases; nucleotides outside the gene matches: 10. From germline, CDR1 is DFQATT and CDR2 SNEGSKA (reference sequence). The CDR3 spans 16 residues. In nucleotides, the CDR3 is TGCAGTGCTATCTCTCCTGGCGGGGGGGGCTCCTACGAGCAGTACTTC. Its translation: CSAISPGGGGSYEQYF.

A note on this clonotype: One junction end disagrees with the germline gene, perhaps due to a read error. The chain carries TRBV28 and TRBJ1-6; D is perhaps TRBD1 (6 bases). This CDR3 spans 16 amino acids. CDR1 and CDR2 from the germline V gene are MDHEN and SYDVKM. CDR3 DNA sequence: TGTGCCAGCAGTTTATTCAGGGGAGAAGTTAGTTCACCCCTCCCCTTT. Its translation: CASSLFRGEVSSPLPF.

This clonotype was detected many times. V and J are TRBV3-1 and TRBJ1-2; perhaps TRBD1 as D (6 bases). The V gene's germline CDR1 is LGHDT and CDR2 YNNKEL (reference sequence). The CDR3 consists of 15 residues. Trimming removed 3 bases at V and 4 bases at J, with 15 bases between. The CDR3 nucleotides are TGTGCCAGCAGCCATTGGGGCACAGGGACCTATGGCTACACCTTC. Translating it yields CASSHWGTGTYGYTF.

This clonotype has at least ten counts. The chain recombines TRBV25-1 with TRBJ2-2, with TRBD1 matching 10 bases. J lost 7 bases, V lost 5 bases, and 4 bases had no gene match. The germline CDR1 and CDR2 sequences are MGHDK and SYGVNS. The CDR3 spans 14 residues. CDR3 sequence (DNA): TGTGCCAGCAGTCGACAGGGGGCGGTCGGGGAGCTGTTTTTT. Residues: CASSRQGAVGELFF.

This chain uses TRBV25-1 with TRBJ1-4; D not certain. The length of the CDR3 is 12 residues. CDR1 and CDR2 from the germline V gene are MGHDK and SYGVNS. Trimming took 5 bases from V and 10 from J, leaving 11 bases between them. CDR3 bases: TGTGCCAGCAGTAAGGACGGAGGAAAACTGTTTTTT. Amino acids: CASSKDGGKLFF. The complete variable domain, with remaining parts taken from reference TRBV25-1 and TRBJ1-4, reads EADIYQTPRYLVIGTGKKITLECSQTMGHDKMYWYQQDPGMELHLIHYSYGVNSTEKGDLSSESTVSRIRTEHFPLTLESARPSHTSQYLCASSKDGGKLFFGSGTQLSVL.

The sample holds many counts of this clonotype. This sequence joins TRBV20-1 and TRBJ2-7; perhaps TRBD1 as D (5 bases). The germline CDR1 and CDR2 sequences are DFQATT and SNEGSKA (reference sequence). Deletions cut 2 bases from V and 2 bases from J, with 7 bases between. The CDR3 runs to 12 residues. The CDR3, as DNA: TGCAGTGCTAGACAGGGAACCTACGAGCAGTACTTC. It specifies CSARQGTYEQYF.

The DNA for the CDR3 is TGTGCCAGCAGTTCTGGACTTCTCCCTATCACAGATACGCAGTATTTT. Translated, it gives CASSSGLLPITDTQYF. The chain links TRBV12-3 or TRBV12-4 to TRBJ2-3; perhaps TRBD2 as D (5 bases). This CDR3 region has 16 residues. The V end lost 4 bases, the J end lost 2 bases, and 16 bases lay between the germline ends.

This clonotype was recorded many times. J is TRBJ2-6 and V is TRBV24-1, with 7 nucleotides matching TRBD2. The germline CDR1 and CDR2 sequences are KGHDR and SFDVKD. This CDR3 has 17 residues. V gave up 8 bases and J gave up 0 bases; unmatched junction bases: 9. CDR3: CATIPYSGFSGANVLTF. The CDR3 nucleotides read TGTGCCACCATCCCTTATAGCGGGTTCTCTGGGGCCAACGTCCTGACTTTC.

This clonotype has at least ten counts. V is TRBV13 and J is TRBJ2-7; D gene unclear. Germline CDR1 and CDR2: PRHDT and FYEKMQ (reference sequence). The CDR3 length is 11 residues. Trimming removed 3 bases from V and 5 bases from J, with 5 bases in between. The CDR3 nucleotides are TGTGCCAGCAGCTTGACCCACGAGCAGTACTTC. This translates into CASSLTHEQYF.

The rearrangement links TRBV7-3 to TRBJ2-1, with 8 nucleotides matching TRBD2. Germline CDR1 reads SGHTA; CDR2 reads FQGTGA. This CDR3 spans 15 amino acids. The ends lost 5 bases at V and 8 bases at J; junction bases unmatched: 11. The CDR3 is CASSPRLSGSDEQFF. CDR3 bases: TGTGCCAGCAGCCCACGACTGAGCGGGAGTGATGAGCAGTTCTTC. Full variable domain (remainder filled in from reference TRBV7-3 and TRBJ2-1): GAGVSQTPSNKVTEKGKYVELRCDPISGHTALYWYRQSLGQGPEFLIYFQGTGAADDSGLPNDRFFAVRPEGSVSTLKIQRTERGDSAVYLCASSPRLSGSDEQFFGPGTRLTVL.

This clonotype showed up just a few times. The V gene is TRBV6-1, the J gene TRBJ1-5; a possible D gene is TRBD1 (5 bases). The CDR3 totals 17 residues. In germline, CDR1 is MNHNS, CDR2 SASEGT. The V end lost 5 bases, the J end lost 4 bases, and 21 bases lay between the germline ends. The CDR3 DNA reads TGTGCCAGCAGTCCCCCGGGGGGGACGAGAGGGAATCAGCCCCAGCATTTT. Amino acid sequence: CASSPPGGTRGNQPQHF.

As concerns this clonotype: One base away lies a much larger clone, so this may be a sequencing read error. V usage is TRBV5-1 and J usage is TRBJ2-7; TRBD1 matches at 7 bases. Germline V lookup: CDR1 SGHRS, CDR2 YFSETQ. This CDR3 has 13 amino acids. With 4 bases clipped from V and 10 bases from J, the junction kept 11 bases outside the gene matches. CDR3 amino acids: CASSQTDRADQYF. DNA for the CDR3: TGCGCCAGCAGCCAAACCGACAGGGCCGATCAGTACTTC.

In its sample, this clonotype was seen many times. The chain recombines TRBV12-3 or TRBV12-4 with TRBJ2-1; D is unresolved. Trimming pared 6 bases from V and 2 bases from J, leaving 11 bases between. This CDR3 is 14 amino acids long. In nucleotides, the CDR3 is TGTGCCAGCAGGTCCCAGCCCACCTACAATGAGCAGTTCTTC. This encodes CASRSQPTYNEQFF.

This clonotype was counted ten times or more. The chain employs TRBV20-1 and TRBJ2-2, with D hard to call. The V gene's germline CDR1 is DFQATT and CDR2 SNEGSKA (reference sequence). V dropped 0 bases and J dropped 4 bases, with 9 bases sitting between them. The CDR3 has 14 amino acids. The CDR3 DNA sequence: TGCAGTGCTAGAGATTTGGAACCCACCGGGGAGCTGTTTTTT. It translates to CSARDLEPTGELFF.

This clonotype was picked up many times. V gene TRBV20-1 combines with J gene TRBJ2-1, with D possibly TRBD2 on 6 matching bases. Germline V lookup: CDR1 DFQATT, CDR2 SNEGSKA (reference sequence). This CDR3 spans 14 amino acids. V dropped 3 bases and J dropped 3 bases, with 12 bases sitting between them. This CDR3 is CSASKRVLYNEQFF. The CDR3 region has the DNA TGCAGTGCTAGTAAGCGGGTCCTCTACAATGAGCAGTTCTTC.